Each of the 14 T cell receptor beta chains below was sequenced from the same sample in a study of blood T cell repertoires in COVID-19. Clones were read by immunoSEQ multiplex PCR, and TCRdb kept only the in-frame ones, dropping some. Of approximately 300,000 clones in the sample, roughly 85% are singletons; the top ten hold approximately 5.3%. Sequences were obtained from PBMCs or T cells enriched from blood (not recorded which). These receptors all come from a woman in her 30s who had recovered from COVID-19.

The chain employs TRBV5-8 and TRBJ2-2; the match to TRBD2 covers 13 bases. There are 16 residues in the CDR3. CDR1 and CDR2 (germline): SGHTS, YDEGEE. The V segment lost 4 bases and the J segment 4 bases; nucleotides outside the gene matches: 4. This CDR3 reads CASSDGLAGATGELFF. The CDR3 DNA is TGTGCCAGCAGCGACGGACTAGCGGGGGCCACCGGGGAGCTGTTTTTT. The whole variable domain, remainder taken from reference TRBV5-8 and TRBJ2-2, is EAGVTQSPTHLIKTRGQQATLRCSPISGHTSVYWYQQALGLGLQFLLWYDEGEERNRGNFPPRFSGRQFPNYSSELNVNALELEDSALYLCASSDGLAGATGELFFGEGSRLTVL.

CDR3 amino acids: CATSDSGRGNTGELFF. CDR3 nucleotides: TGTGCCACCAGTGATTCGGGCAGGGGTAACACCGGGGAGCTGTTTTTT. The rearrangement uses TRBV24-1 and TRBJ2-2, with D possibly TRBD1 on 6 matching bases. The V gene's germline CDR1 is KGHDR and CDR2 SFDVKD. The CDR3 loop spans 16 amino acids. The V gene lost 2 bases and the J gene lost 2 bases, with 11 bases spanning the gap.

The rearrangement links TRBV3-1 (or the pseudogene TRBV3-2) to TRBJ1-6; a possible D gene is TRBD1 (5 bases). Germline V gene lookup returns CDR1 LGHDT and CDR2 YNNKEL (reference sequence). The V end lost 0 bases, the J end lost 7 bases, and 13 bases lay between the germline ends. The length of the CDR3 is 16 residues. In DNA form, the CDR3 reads TGTGCCAGCAGCCAAGATGGGGCCAGGGTAAATTCACCCCTCCACTTT. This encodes CASSQDGARVNSPLHF.

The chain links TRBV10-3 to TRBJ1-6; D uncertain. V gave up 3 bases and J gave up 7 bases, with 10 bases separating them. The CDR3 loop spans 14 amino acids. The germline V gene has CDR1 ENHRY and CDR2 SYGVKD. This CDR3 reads CAISDSHVNSPLHF. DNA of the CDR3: TGTGCCATCAGTGATTCACACGTAAATTCACCCCTCCACTTT.

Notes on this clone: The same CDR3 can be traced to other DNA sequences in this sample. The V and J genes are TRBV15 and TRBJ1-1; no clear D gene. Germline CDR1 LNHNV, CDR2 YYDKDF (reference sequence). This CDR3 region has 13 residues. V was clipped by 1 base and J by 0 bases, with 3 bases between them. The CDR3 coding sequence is TGTGCCACCAGCAGAGCCGTGAACACTGAAGCTTTCTTT. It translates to CATSRAVNTEAFF.

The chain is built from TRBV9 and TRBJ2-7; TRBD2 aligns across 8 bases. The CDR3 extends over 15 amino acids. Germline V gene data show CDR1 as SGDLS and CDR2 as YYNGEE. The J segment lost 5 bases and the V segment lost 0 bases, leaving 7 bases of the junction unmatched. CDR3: CASSVGRGGRDEQYF. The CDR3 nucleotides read TGTGCCAGCAGCGTAGGACGCGGGGGGCGGGACGAGCAGTACTTC.

The CDR3 protein is CASPGGDTQYF. The CDR3 nucleotides are TGTGCCAGCCCCGGAGGCGATACGCAGTATTTT. The chain employs TRBV7-9 and TRBJ2-3; D perhaps matches TRBD2 (5 bases). CDR3 length: 11 residues. Trimming pared 8 bases from V and 6 bases from J, leaving 9 bases between. Germline CDR1 and CDR2: SEHNR and FQNEAQ (reference sequence).

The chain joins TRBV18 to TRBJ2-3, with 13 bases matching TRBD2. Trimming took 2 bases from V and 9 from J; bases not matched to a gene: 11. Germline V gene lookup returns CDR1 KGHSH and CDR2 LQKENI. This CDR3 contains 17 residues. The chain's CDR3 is CASSPNTGTSGVVTQYF. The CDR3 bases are TGTGCCAGCTCACCAAATACCGGGACTAGCGGGGTAGTCACGCAGTATTTT.

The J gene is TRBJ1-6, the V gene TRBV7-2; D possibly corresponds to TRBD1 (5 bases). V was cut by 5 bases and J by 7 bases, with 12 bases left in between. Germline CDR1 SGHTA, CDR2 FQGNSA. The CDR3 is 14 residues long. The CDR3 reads CASSAGLENSPLHF. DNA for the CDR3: TGTGCCAGCAGCGCGGGACTGGAAAATTCACCCCTCCACTTT.

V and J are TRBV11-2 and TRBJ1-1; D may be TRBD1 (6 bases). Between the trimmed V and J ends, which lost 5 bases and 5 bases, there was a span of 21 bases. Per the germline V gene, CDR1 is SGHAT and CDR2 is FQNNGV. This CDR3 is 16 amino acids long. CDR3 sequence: CASSASQGLVGTEAFF. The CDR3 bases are TGTGCCAGCAGCGCCTCTCAGGGGTTGGTGGGGACTGAAGCTTTCTTT.

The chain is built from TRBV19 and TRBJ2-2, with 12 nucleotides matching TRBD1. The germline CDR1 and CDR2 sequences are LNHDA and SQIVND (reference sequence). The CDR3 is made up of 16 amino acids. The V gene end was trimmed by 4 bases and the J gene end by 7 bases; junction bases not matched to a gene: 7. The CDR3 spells CASSSRDRGRNGELFF. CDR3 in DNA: TGTGCCAGTAGTAGCCGGGACAGGGGGCGGAACGGGGAGCTGTTTTTT. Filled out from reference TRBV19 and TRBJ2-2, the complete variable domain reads DGGITQSPKYLFRKEGQNVTLSCEQNLNHDAMYWYRQDPGQGLRLIYYSQIVNDFQKGDIAEGYSVSREKKESFPLTVTSAQKNPTAFYLCASSSRDRGRNGELFFGEGSRLTVL.

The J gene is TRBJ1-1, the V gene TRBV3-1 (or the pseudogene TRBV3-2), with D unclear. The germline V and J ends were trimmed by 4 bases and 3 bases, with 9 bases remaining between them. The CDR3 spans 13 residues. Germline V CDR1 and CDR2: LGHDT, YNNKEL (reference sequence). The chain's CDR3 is CASSREGYTEAFF. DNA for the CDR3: TGTGCCAGCAGCCGGGAGGGCTACACTGAAGCTTTCTTT.

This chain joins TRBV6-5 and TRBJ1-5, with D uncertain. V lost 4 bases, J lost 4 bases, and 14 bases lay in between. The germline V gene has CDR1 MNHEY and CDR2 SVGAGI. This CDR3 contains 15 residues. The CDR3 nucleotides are TGTGCCAGCAGTTGGGTGGAAACTACTAATCAGCCCCAGCATTTT. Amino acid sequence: CASSWVETTNQPQHF.

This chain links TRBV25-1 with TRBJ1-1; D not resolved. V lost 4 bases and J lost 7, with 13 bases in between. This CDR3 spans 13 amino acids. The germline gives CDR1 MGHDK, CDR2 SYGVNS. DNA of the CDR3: TGTGCCAGCAGTGGAGGGTATTTCGGTGAAGCTTTCTTT. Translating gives CASSGGYFGEAFF.